The 28 T cell receptor beta chains below all came from one sample that was sequenced in a study of T cells after yellow fever vaccination (dated by TCRdb to the late 2010s). Library generation was performed with 5' RACE. Data came from an Illumina HiSeq 2500. The public reads were quality trimmed at Q25 with fastp and then assembled into clones with MiXCR by TCRdb, keeping productive beta chains. Every entry covers one CDR3 protein and lists the most common genes and DNA from its rows. Recorded for this sample are approximately 160,000 distinct CDR3 sequences; 6.2% of them occurred a single time. Less than 3.5% of the sample is taken by the ten largest. What this sample's treatment or condition label stands for: live attenuated yellow fever vaccine strain. The sequenced sample was CD4+ T cells sorted from PBMCs, obtained on the day of the first yellow fever vaccination. The receptors were sampled from a man aged 18 to 29 who received the YFV17D yellow fever vaccine.

This clonotype showed up many times. The V gene is TRBV7-2, the J gene TRBJ2-2; the match to TRBD1 covers 12 bases. Germline trimming cut 5 bases from V and 12 bases from J; bases unmatched to any gene: 7. Germline V gene sequence: CDR1 SGHTA, CDR2 FQGNSA. The CDR3 spans 14 residues. CDR3 region: CASSRDRGLRKLFF. DNA of the CDR3: TGTGCCAGCAGCCGGGACAGGGGGCTAAGAAAGCTGTTTTTT. Based on the CDR3 plus reference TRBV7-2 and TRBJ2-2, the full variable domain is GAGVSQSPSNKVTEKGKDVELRCDPISGHTALYWYRQSLGQGLEFLIYFQGNSAPDKSGLPSDRFSAERTGGSVSTLTIQRTQQEDSAVYLCASSRDRGLRKLFFGEGSRLTVL.

In this sample, this clonotype turned up many times. V is TRBV7-9 and J is TRBJ2-7, with D possibly TRBD1 on 5 matching bases. Germline V lookup: CDR1 SEHNR, CDR2 FQNEAQ (reference sequence). The ends were cut back, 3 bases at V and 3 bases at J, with 9 bases in the middle. The CDR3 is made up of 13 amino acids. CDR3 in amino acids: CASSFRQGYEQYF. The DNA for the CDR3 is TGTGCCAGCAGCTTTCGCCAGGGCTACGAGCAGTACTTC.

This clonotype occurred many times. CDR3 in amino acids: CASSLLDPQGFYEQYF. CDR3 coding DNA: TGTGCCAGCAGCTTACTCGACCCGCAAGGGTTCTACGAGCAGTACTTC. The chain joins TRBV7-2 to TRBJ2-7; D is uncertain. CDR1 is SGHTA, CDR2 FQGNSA, per germline. Trimming took off 2 bases at V and 3 bases at J, with 17 bases between the two ends. This CDR3 region has 16 residues.

This clonotype was seen repeatedly, ten times or more. J is TRBJ2-3 and V is TRBV20-1, with D perhaps TRBD2 (6 bases). V was shortened by 1 base and J by 2 bases, with 10 bases between the two germline ends. Per germline, CDR1 DFQATT and CDR2 SNEGSKA (reference sequence). This CDR3 spans 14 amino acids. This CDR3 reads CSARGAGFTDTQYF. The DNA of the CDR3 is TGCAGTGCTAGAGGTGCGGGGTTCACAGATACGCAGTATTTT.

This clonotype has a count of ten or more. The chain employs TRBV4-3 and TRBJ1-4, with TRBD1 as a possible D gene (6 bases). The V end lost 4 bases, the J end lost 3 bases, and 12 bases lay between the germline ends. Germline V lookup: CDR1 LGHNA, CDR2 YSLEER. The CDR3 is 15 residues long. The CDR3 loop is CASSRAEGANEKLFF. The CDR3 nucleotides read TGCGCCAGCAGCCGGGCAGAGGGGGCTAATGAAAAACTGTTTTTT.

This clonotype was counted only a few times. The CDR3 nucleotides read TGTGCCAGCAGCTTATGGCGGGGGGGCTCCTACAATGAGCAGTTCTTC. Translating it yields CASSLWRGGSYNEQFF. The V and J genes are TRBV7-2 and TRBJ2-1, with 9 bases fitting TRBD2. Germline-derived CDR1 and CDR2 are SGHTA and FQGNSA. The trim removed 2 bases at V and 0 bases at J, leaving 2 bases unmatched. The CDR3 has 16 amino acids.

Details on this clonotype: This may stem from a read error, because a much larger clone lies one nucleotide away. This chain joins TRBV9 and TRBJ2-1; TRBD1 might be the D (5 bases). Germline CDR1 SGDLS, CDR2 YYNGEE. CDR3 length: 15 amino acids. DNA for the CDR3: TGTGCCAGCAACGTAAGGGGCGACAGTTACAATGAGCAGTTCTTC. Its translation is CASNVRGDSYNEQFF.

The genes are TRBV20-1 and TRBJ1-4; D is uncertain. V was pared by 6 bases and J by 0 bases, with 17 bases between. The CDR3 is 16 residues long. The germline V gene encodes CDR1 DFQATT and CDR2 SNEGSKA (reference sequence). The CDR3 region is CSAPGPPHATNEKLFF. CDR3 sequence (DNA): TGCAGTGCCCCCGGCCCCCCTCATGCAACTAATGAAAAACTGTTTTTT.

The table lists this clonotype with many counts. The CDR3 spells CASSSTGTSGNEQFF. CDR3 coding DNA: TGCGCCAGCAGTTCGACCGGGACTAGCGGCAATGAGCAGTTCTTC. The rearrangement uses TRBV5-1 and TRBJ2-1, with 11 bases aligning to TRBD2. Losses at the gene ends were 5 bases for V and 6 bases for J; bases not matched to a gene: 7. The length of the CDR3 is 15 residues. Germline V lookup: CDR1 SGHRS, CDR2 YFSETQ.

This clonotype was seen many times. This sequence joins TRBV12-3 or TRBV12-4 and TRBJ2-3; possible D gene TRBD1, 5 bases. CDR3 size: 14 residues. V dropped 4 bases and J dropped 1 base, with 9 bases sitting between them. The chain's CDR3 is CASSSPTGTDTQYF. CDR3 bases: TGTGCCAGCAGTTCTCCGACAGGCACAGATACGCAGTATTTT.

A few counts support this clonotype. This chain links TRBV10-3 with TRBJ2-7; D may be TRBD1 or TRBD2 (5 bases each). There are 13 residues in the CDR3. The germline CDR1 and CDR2 sequences are ENHRY and SYGVKD. V lost 4 bases to trimming and J lost 4 bases, with 11 bases between them. CDR3 amino acids: CAISGGTAYEQYF. CDR3 DNA sequence: TGTGCCATCAGTGGGGGGACGGCATACGAGCAGTACTTC.

This clonotype came up many times. The chain is built from TRBV7-2 and TRBJ2-3, with TRBD2 as a possible D gene (6 bases). V lost 5 bases and J lost 4, with 13 bases in between. Germline CDR1 SGHTA, CDR2 FQGNSA. This CDR3 spans 14 amino acids. CDR3 sequence: CASSPGGVADTQYF. Written as DNA, the CDR3 is TGTGCCAGCAGCCCCGGAGGGGTGGCAGATACGCAGTATTTT. The full variable domain, rest sourced from reference TRBV7-2 and TRBJ2-3, is GAGVSQSPSNKVTEKGKDVELRCDPISGHTALYWYRQSLGQGLEFLIYFQGNSAPDKSGLPSDRFSAERTGGSVSTLTIQRTQQEDSAVYLCASSPGGVADTQYFGPGTRLTVL.

This clonotype was seen a few times. The chain combines TRBV4-3 with TRBJ1-5; D remains unclear. From germline, CDR1 is LGHNA and CDR2 YSLEER. The CDR3 covers 15 residues. Trimming shortened V by 0 bases and J by 5 bases, and 11 bases separated the two germline ends. Written as DNA, the CDR3 is TGCGCCAGCAGCCAAGATCTGGGAGGGTATCAGCCCCAGCATTTT. It specifies CASSQDLGGYQPQHF.

This clonotype is judged medium-sized. This chain connects TRBV2 to TRBJ2-7; no firm D call. The CDR3 loop spans 13 amino acids. Germline CDR1 and CDR2: SNHLY and FYNNEI. V lost 1 base, J lost 6 bases, and 10 bases lay in between. The CDR3 sequence is CASSEVFFPEQYV. CDR3 bases: TGTGCCAGCAGTGAAGTGTTCTTTCCCGAGCAGTACGTC.

This clonotype was observed at least ten times. The CDR3 sequence is CASSLDRRETQYF. The CDR3 nucleotides read TGTGCCAGCAGCTTGGACAGGCGAGAGACCCAGTACTTC. This chain joins TRBV5-6 and TRBJ2-5; a weak D match, TRBD1 (5 bases). There are 13 residues in the CDR3. With 0 bases removed from V and 4 bases from J, the gap between germline ends came to 7 bases. The germline V gene has CDR1 SGHDT and CDR2 YYEEEE.

This clonotype has a handful of counts. The rearrangement links TRBV2 to TRBJ2-5, with TRBD2 as a possible D gene (6 bases). Germline V gene sequence: CDR1 SNHLY, CDR2 FYNNEI. V was trimmed by 1 base and J by 2 bases, leaving 11 bases between them. This CDR3 has 15 residues. This CDR3 reads CASSEGRVGQETQYF. Written as DNA, the CDR3 is TGTGCCAGCAGTGAAGGGAGGGTGGGACAAGAGACCCAGTACTTC. The whole variable domain, remainder taken from reference TRBV2 and TRBJ2-5, is EPEVTQTPSHQVTQMGQEVILRCVPISNHLYFYWYRQILGQKVEFLVSFYNNEISEKSEIFDDQFSVERPDGSNFTLKIRSTKLEDSAMYFCASSEGRVGQETQYFGPGTRLLVL.

This clonotype appeared a few times. This sequence joins TRBV5-4 and TRBJ2-3; maybe TRBD1 (8 bases). Germline lookup yields CDR1 SGHNT and CDR2 YYREEE (reference sequence). The CDR3 is 17 residues long. Trimming shortened V by 3 bases and J by 4 bases, and 21 bases separated the two germline ends. CDR3 in DNA: TGTGCCAGCAGCTCTCCACCCACAGGGGGGAGGGCAGATACGCAGTATTTT. Translation: CASSSPPTGGRADTQYF.

In this sample, this clonotype turned up many times. This chain links TRBV9 with TRBJ2-6; D is uncertain. Germline CDR1 and CDR2: SGDLS and YYNGEE. Trimming removed 0 bases from V and 2 bases from J, with 6 bases in between. This CDR3 is built from 15 residues. CDR3 protein: CASSVGGTGANVLTF. CDR3 sequence (DNA): TGTGCCAGCAGCGTAGGGGGAACTGGGGCCAACGTCCTGACTTTC.

This clonotype was seen many times. The J gene is TRBJ2-1, the V gene TRBV9, with D maybe TRBD2 (6 bases). With 0 bases removed from V and 9 bases from J, the gap between germline ends came to 13 bases. From germline, CDR1 is SGDLS and CDR2 YYNGEE. The CDR3 consists of 14 residues. The CDR3 is CASSVVVGGTEQFF. Here the CDR3 DNA reads TGTGCCAGCAGCGTAGTTGTGGGGGGTACTGAGCAGTTCTTC.

The chain links TRBV4-2 to TRBJ2-7; no clear D gene. The germline V and J ends were trimmed by 0 bases and 2 bases, with 8 bases remaining between them. Germline V gene lookup returns CDR1 LGHNA and CDR2 YNFKEQ. The CDR3 length is 14 residues. The CDR3 nucleotides read TGTGCCAGCAGCCAAGAGGCACGCCCCTACGAGCAGTACTTC. It yields the protein CASSQEARPYEQYF.

The chain has TRBV4-1 and TRBJ1-5; no definite D call. The CDR3 has 15 amino acids. With 1 base removed from V and 3 bases from J, the gap between germline ends came to 10 bases. Germline V gives CDR1 MGHRA, CDR2 YSYEKL. The CDR3 DNA reads TGCGCCAGCAGCCAAGGTAGTCAGCACAATCAGCCCCAGCATTTT. It encodes CASSQGSQHNQPQHF.

This clonotype was counted many times. The genes are TRBV7-2 and TRBJ2-3, with TRBD2 matching over 11 bases. Unmatched junction bases numbered 6, after V lost 5 bases and J lost 11 bases. Germline V gene data show CDR1 as SGHTA and CDR2 as FQGNSA. This CDR3 is built from 13 residues. CDR3 nucleotides: TGTGCCAGCAGCCGATTACTAGCGGGGGTGCAGTATTTT. It is translated as CASSRLLAGVQYF.

As to this clonotype: This clone may be a read error of a much larger clone one base away. The chain links TRBV11-2 to TRBJ2-3; 11 bases fit TRBD2. CDR3 length: 15 amino acids. Germline CDR1 is SGHAT and CDR2 is FQNNGV. J gave up 1 base and V 5 bases, and 2 bases lay outside the gene matches. The CDR3 here is CASSTGLAGTDTQYF. The DNA of the CDR3 is TGTGCCAGCAGCACGGGACTAGCGGGCACAGATACGCAGTATTTT.

Many counts were recorded for this clonotype. The chain combines TRBV11-2 with TRBJ1-1, with no clear D. Trimming took off 0 bases at V and 1 base at J, with 12 bases between the two ends. The CDR3 loop spans 16 amino acids. Germline V gives CDR1 SGHAT, CDR2 FQNNGV. The CDR3 coding sequence is TGTGCCAGCAGCTTAGAATGGCGCCTAAAGAACACTGAAGCTTTCTTT. Translated, it gives CASSLEWRLKNTEAFF.

This clonotype has a handful of counts. The genes are TRBV29-1 and TRBJ1-4, with no clear D. V lost 4 bases and J 8 bases, leaving 14 bases between the germline ends. Germline CDR1 SQVTM, CDR2 ANQGSEA. The CDR3 contains 13 residues. The CDR3 nucleotides are TGCAGCGTTGCGGTCCCGGCCGGGGAAAAACTGTTTTTT. Translation: CSVAVPAGEKLFF.

This clonotype was observed a handful of times. The chain uses TRBV7-8 and TRBJ2-2, with D perhaps matching TRBD1 or TRBD2 (6 bases each). The CDR3 has 16 residues. The germline V gene has CDR1 SGHVS and CDR2 FQNEAQ. Trimming took 5 bases from V and 5 from J, leaving 18 bases between them. This chain's CDR3 is CASSHARGPGTGELFF. For the CDR3, the DNA is TGTGCCAGCAGCCATGCCCGGGGGCCGGGGACCGGGGAGCTGTTTTTT. Together with reference TRBV7-8 and TRBJ2-2, the CDR3 gives the full variable domain: GAGVSQSPRYKVAKRGQDVALRCDPISGHVSLFWYQQALGQGPEFLTYFQNEAQLDKSGLPSDRFFAERPEGSVSTLKIQRTQQEDSAVYLCASSHARGPGTGELFFGEGSRLTVL.

Many counts were recorded for this clonotype. The rearrangement joins TRBV7-2 to TRBJ2-7, with 11 bases that match TRBD2. Trimming took 6 bases from V and 0 from J; bases not matched to a gene: 10. Germline V lookup: CDR1 SGHTA, CDR2 FQGNSA. This CDR3 contains 17 residues. This chain's CDR3 is CASSFTGTSGSSYEQYF. CDR3 bases: TGTGCCAGCAGTTTCACCGGGACTAGCGGAAGCTCCTACGAGCAGTACTTC.

V is TRBV6-2 or TRBV6-3 and J is TRBJ2-6; TRBD1 might be the D (6 bases). The CDR3 covers 15 residues. In germline, CDR1 is MNHEY, CDR2 SVGEGT. V lost 6 bases to trimming and J lost 4 bases, with 13 bases between them. For the CDR3, the DNA is TGTGCCAGCAGATGGCAGGGGTCGGGGGCCAACGTCCTGACTTTC. It is translated as CASRWQGSGANVLTF.